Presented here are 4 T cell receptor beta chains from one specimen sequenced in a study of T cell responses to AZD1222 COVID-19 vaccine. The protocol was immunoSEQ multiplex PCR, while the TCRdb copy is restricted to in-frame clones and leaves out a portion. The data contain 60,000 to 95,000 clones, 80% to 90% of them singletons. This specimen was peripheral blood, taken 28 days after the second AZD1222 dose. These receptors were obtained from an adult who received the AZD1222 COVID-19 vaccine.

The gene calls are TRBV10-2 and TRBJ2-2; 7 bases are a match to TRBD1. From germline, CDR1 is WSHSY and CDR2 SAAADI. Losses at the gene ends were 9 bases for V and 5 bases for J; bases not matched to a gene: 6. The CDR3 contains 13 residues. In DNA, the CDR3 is TGCGCCAGTGACAGGGTGGGGACCGGGGAGCTGTTTTTT. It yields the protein CASDRVGTGELFF.

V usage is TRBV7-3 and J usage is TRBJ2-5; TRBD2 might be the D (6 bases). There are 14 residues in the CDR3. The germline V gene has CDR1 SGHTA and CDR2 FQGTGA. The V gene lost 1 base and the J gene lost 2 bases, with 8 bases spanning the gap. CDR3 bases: TGTGCCAGCAGCTTAAGCGCGGGGCAAGAGACCCAGTACTTC. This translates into CASSLSAGQETQYF. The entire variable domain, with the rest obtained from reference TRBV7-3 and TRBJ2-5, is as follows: GAGVSQTPSNKVTEKGKYVELRCDPISGHTALYWYRQSLGQGPEFLIYFQGTGAADDSGLPNDRFFAVRPEGSVSTLKIQRTERGDSAVYLCASSLSAGQETQYFGPGTRLLVL.

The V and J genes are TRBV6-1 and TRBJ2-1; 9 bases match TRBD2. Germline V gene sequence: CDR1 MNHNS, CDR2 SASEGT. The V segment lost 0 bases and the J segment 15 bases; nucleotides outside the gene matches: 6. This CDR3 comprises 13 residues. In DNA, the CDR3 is TGTGCCAGCAGTGAAGCGCGGGGGGGCCGAGGGTTCTTC. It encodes CASSEARGGRGFF.

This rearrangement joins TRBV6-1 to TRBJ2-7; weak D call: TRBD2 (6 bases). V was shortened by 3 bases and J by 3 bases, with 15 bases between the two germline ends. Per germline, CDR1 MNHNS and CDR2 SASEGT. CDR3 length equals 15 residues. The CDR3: CASSDSGLGGYEQYF. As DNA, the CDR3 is TGTGCCAGCAGTGATTCAGGGCTCGGGGGCTACGAGCAGTACTTC.